A single T cell receptor (beta chain) is shown here with its context. This clonotype was picked up a small number of times. Its antigen is still unknown. Per-nucleotide qualities are absent, and no much larger clonotype sits a single base away. This record comes from a study of T cell repertoires in cytomegalovirus infection (dated by TCRdb to between 2018 and 2021). In terms of the full investigation: Donor HLA type was relevant to the analysis, because carriage of CMV infection together with the matching HLA type was indicated by public TCR beta signatures. Study-wide conclusions, independent of this receptor: In both this cohort and an independent approximately 370-donor cohort, the cumulative frequency of public TCR beta family members distinguished carriers of CMV infection plus the relevant HLA type. The ex vivo response was dominated by HLA-C-restricted CMV-specific TCR beta clonotypes, which also provided the single most frequent clonotype in two of eight donors.

Reads for this sample came from an Illumina HiSeq 1500. Through fastp at Q25 and MiXCR, TCRdb rebuilt clones from the public reads, retaining in-frame beta chains. Every entry covers one CDR3 protein and lists the most common genes and DNA from its rows. The sample profile shows a few hundred thousand distinct CDR3 sequences; about 20% of them were found once. 15% to 20% of the sample lies in the top ten. The germline V gene yields MGHRA for CDR1 and YSYEKL for CDR2. V gives up 1 base and J gives up 5 bases, and the segment between their germline ends measures 9 bases. The CDR3 starts with the cysteine, ends with the phenylalanine, and has 13 residues. Just CDR3 DNA is preserved here, 39 bases in frame from base 1.

The rearranged chain carries TRBV4-1 and TRBJ2-7; TRBD2 is a possible D gene, resting on 6 matching bases. This sequence originates from a human donor in good health (CMV status not recorded). Some clones in this sample may be carry-over from other donors' samples. Sequenced: CD8+ T cells from PBMCs. For the CDR3, the sequence is CASSQVLADEQYF. DNA sequence: TGCGCCAGCAGCCAAGTACTAGCAGACGAGCAGTACTTC.